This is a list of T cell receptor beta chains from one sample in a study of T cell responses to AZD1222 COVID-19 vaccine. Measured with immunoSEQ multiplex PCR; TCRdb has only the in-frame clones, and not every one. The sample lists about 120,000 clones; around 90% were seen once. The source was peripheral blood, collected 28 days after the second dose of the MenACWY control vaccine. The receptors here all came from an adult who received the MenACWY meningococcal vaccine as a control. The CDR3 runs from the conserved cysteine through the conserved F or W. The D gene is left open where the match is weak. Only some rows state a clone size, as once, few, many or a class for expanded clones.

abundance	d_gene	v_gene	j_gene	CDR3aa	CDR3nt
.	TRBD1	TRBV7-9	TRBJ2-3	CASSLYRGQGTDTQYF	TGTGCCAGCAGCTTATATCGGGGACAGGGAACAGATACGCAGTATTTT
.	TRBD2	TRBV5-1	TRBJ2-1	CASSLYPSGLYNEQFF	TGCGCCAGCAGCTTGTACCCTAGCGGGCTATACAATGAGCAGTTCTTC
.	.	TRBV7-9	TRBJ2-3	CASSLGSVRTDTQYF	TGTGCCAGCAGCTTAGGTAGCGTACGCACAGATACGCAGTATTTT
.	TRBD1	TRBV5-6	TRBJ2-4	CASSPGTGGTKNIQYF	TGTGCCAGCAGCCCCGGGACAGGGGGGACTAAAAACATTCAGTACTTC
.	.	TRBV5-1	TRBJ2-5	CASSWDRPTQETQYF	TGCGCCAGCAGTTGGGACCGACCGACCCAAGAGACCCAGTACTTC
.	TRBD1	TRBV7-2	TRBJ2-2	CASRQTGGNGELFF	TGTGCCAGCAGACAGACAGGGGGCAACGGGGAGCTGTTTTTT
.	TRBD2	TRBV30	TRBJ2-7	CAWSGSGRRYEQYF	TGTGCCTGGAGTGGTAGCGGGAGGCGATACGAGCAGTACTTC
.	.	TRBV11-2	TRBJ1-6	CASSPDTLGPLHF	TGTGCCAGCAGCCCGGATACCCTTGGACCCCTCCACTTT
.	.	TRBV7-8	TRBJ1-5	CASSLVGLRNQPQHF	TGTGCCAGCAGCTTAGTTGGGTTACGCAATCAGCCCCAGCATTTT
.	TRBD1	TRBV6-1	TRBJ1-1	CASSERQGARTEAFF	TGTGCCAGCAGTGAGAGGCAGGGGGCGCGTACTGAAGCTTTCTTT
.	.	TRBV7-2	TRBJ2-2	CASSLGRGASGELFF	TGTGCCAGCAGCTTAGGGCGGGGTGCTTCCGGGGAGCTGTTTTTT
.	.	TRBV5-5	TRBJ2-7	CASSLAGGGGTYEQYF	TGTGCCAGCAGCTTGGCGGGGGGAGGGGGAACCTACGAGCAGTACTTC
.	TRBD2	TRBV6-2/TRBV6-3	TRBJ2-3	CASSLLGLEIDTQYF	TGTGCCAGCAGTCTCTTGGGACTAGAGATCGATACGCAGTATTTT
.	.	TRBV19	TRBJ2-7	CASRWCEQYF	TGTGCCAGTAGGTGGTGCGAGCAGTACTTC
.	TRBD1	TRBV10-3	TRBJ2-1	CAISPQTPGQGSWQFF	TGTGCCATCAGTCCTCAAACTCCGGGACAGGGTTCGTGGCAGTTCTTC
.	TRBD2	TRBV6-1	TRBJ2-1	CASSVSGLAGGFYNEQFF	TGTGCCAGCAGTGTCTCCGGACTAGCGGGAGGATTCTACAATGAGCAGTTCTTC
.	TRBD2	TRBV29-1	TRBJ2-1	CSVDGRLAGEYNEQFF	TGCAGCGTTGACGGACGACTAGCGGGAGAGTACAATGAGCAGTTCTTC
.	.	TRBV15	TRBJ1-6	CATSRPGASSPLHF	TGTGCCACCAGCAGACCGGGAGCGAGTTCACCCCTCCACTTT
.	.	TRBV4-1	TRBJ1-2	CASSQDTDSNYGYTF	TGCGCCAGCAGCCAAGATACAGACTCTAACTATGGCTACACCTTC
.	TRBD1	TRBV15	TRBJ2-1	CATSTPRAPGQGAKEQFF	TGTGCCACCAGCACTCCTCGTGCTCCGGGACAGGGGGCAAAAGAGCAGTTCTTC
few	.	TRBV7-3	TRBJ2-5	CASSLTAFETQYF	TGTGCCAGCAGCTTAACAGCGTTCGAGACCCAGTACTTC
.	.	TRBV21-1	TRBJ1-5	CASSFRGDPDRGNQPQHF	TGTGCCAGCAGCTTCCGAGGGGACCCGGACAGGGGCAATCAGCCCCAGCATTTT
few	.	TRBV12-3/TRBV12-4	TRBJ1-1	CASSFAGEAFF	TGTGCCAGCAGTTTCGCGGGTGAAGCTTTCTTT
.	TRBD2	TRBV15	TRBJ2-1	CATSRELAGGPNEQFF	TGTGCCACCAGCAGAGAATTAGCGGGAGGGCCGAATGAGCAGTTCTTC
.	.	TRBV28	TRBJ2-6	CASGFSGAGANVLTF	TGTGCCAGCGGATTTTCGGGGGCCGGGGCCAACGTCCTGACTTTC
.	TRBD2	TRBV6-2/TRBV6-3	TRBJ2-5	CASSYSQASGRGETQYF	TGTGCCAGCAGTTACTCGCAAGCTAGCGGGAGAGGAGAGACCCAGTACTTC
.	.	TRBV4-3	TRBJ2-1	CASSQETTGNSYNEQFF	TGCGCCAGCAGCCAAGAAACGACAGGCAACTCCTACAATGAGCAGTTCTTC
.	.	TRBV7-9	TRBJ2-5	CASTFGTGANQETQYF	TGTGCCAGCACCTTTGGGACGGGGGCCAACCAAGAGACCCAGTACTTC
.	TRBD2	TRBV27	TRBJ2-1	CASSLKGLLYNEQFF	TGTGCCAGCAGTTTAAAGGGACTACTCTACAATGAGCAGTTCTTC
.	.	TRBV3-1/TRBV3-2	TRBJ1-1	CASSQPSSGRDRDTEAFF	TGTGCCAGCAGCCAACCGAGTAGTGGAAGGGACCGAGACACTGAAGCTTTCTTT
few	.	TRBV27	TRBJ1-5	CASSLAVGQPQHF	TGTGCCAGCAGTTTAGCCGTGGGTCAGCCCCAGCATTTT
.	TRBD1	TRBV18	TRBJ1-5	CASSPGTDSNQPQHF	TGTGCCAGCTCACCCGGGACAGACTCAAATCAGCCCCAGCATTTT
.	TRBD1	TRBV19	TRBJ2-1	CAVRTGYNEQFF	TGTGCCGTACGGACAGGGTACAATGAGCAGTTCTTC
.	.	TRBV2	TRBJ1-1	CASINGLNTEAFF	TGTGCCAGCATTAACGGCTTGAACACTGAAGCTTTCTTT
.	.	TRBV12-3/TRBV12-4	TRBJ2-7	CASSGTQLGEQYF	TGTGCCAGCAGTGGGACCCAGCTTGGTGAGCAGTACTTC
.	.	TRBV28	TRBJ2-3	CASSGRVASTDTQYF	TGTGCCAGCAGCGGCCGGGTAGCTAGCACAGATACGCAGTATTTT
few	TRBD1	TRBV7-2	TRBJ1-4	CASSQRQGGEKLFF	TGTGCCAGCAGCCAGCGACAGGGAGGTGAAAAACTGTTTTTT
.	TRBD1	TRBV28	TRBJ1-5	CASTDRGENQPQHF	TGTGCCAGCACAGACAGGGGGGAAAATCAGCCCCAGCATTTT
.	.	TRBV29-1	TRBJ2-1	CSVGTGGSNEQFF	TGCAGCGTTGGGACAGGAGGGAGCAATGAGCAGTTCTTC
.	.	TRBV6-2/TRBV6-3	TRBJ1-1	CASSYSLAVNTEAFF	TGTGCCAGCAGTTACTCGTTGGCGGTGAACACTGAAGCTTTCTTT
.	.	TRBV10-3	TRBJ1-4	CAISETGNTRKLFF	TGTGCCATCAGTGAAACAGGGAACACCCGAAAACTGTTTTTT
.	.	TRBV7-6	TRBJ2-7	CASSLRMGGPYEQYF	TGTGCCAGCAGTTTAAGGATGGGCGGACCCTACGAGCAGTACTTC
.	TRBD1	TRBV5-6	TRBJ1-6	CASNRDSSRSPLHF	TGTGCCAGCAACAGGGACAGTAGTAGGTCACCCCTCCACTTT
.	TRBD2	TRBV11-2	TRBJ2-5	CASRKQAGGLETQYF	TGTGCCAGCAGGAAACAAGCGGGGGGGCTGGAGACCCAGTACTTC
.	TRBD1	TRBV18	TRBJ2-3	CASSPSGQGEPDTQYF	TGTGCCAGCTCACCCTCAGGACAGGGGGAACCAGATACGCAGTATTTT
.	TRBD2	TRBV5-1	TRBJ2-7	CASSSYGTNSIQYF	TGCGCCAGCAGCTCCTACGGGACTAATAGTATCCAGTACTTC
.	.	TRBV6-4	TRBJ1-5	CASSELPGSNQPQHF	TGTGCCAGCAGTGAGTTGCCAGGGAGCAATCAGCCCCAGCATTTT
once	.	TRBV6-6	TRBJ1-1	CASSHAVGEAFF	TGTGCCAGCAGTCACGCAGTGGGTGAAGCTTTCTTT
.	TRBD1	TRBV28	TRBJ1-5	CASSSTGGAYQPQHF	TGTGCCAGCAGTTCAACAGGGGGCGCATATCAGCCCCAGCATTTT
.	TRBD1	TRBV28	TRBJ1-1	CASSLVQGAQGTEAFF	TGTGCCAGCAGTTTAGTCCAGGGGGCTCAGGGCACTGAAGCTTTCTTT
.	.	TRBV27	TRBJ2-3	CASSRSWGDTQYF	TGTGCCAGCAGCCGTTCTTGGGGGGATACGCAGTATTTT
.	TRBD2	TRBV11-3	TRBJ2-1	CASSLGGRGNEQFF	TGTGCCAGCAGCTTAGGCGGGAGAGGCAATGAGCAGTTCTTC
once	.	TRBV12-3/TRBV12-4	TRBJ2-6	CASRFGGANVLTF	TGTGCCAGCAGGTTTGGTGGGGCCAACGTCCTGACTTTC
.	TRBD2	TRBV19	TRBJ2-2	CASRLSGRGNTGELFF	TGTGCCAGTAGGCTCAGCGGGAGGGGGAACACCGGGGAGCTGTTTTTT